The present TCR beta chain was sequenced within a study of blood T cell repertoires in COVID-19 (dated by TCRdb to 2020 to 2022). About the study as a whole: The collaborator samples originated in the United States, Italy and Spain and spanned the acute and convalescent phases of COVID-19. The prospective study material was composed of cDNA or gDNA derived from T cells, B-cell-depleted T cells, or PBMCs. The dataset comprised deeply sampled blood TCRbeta repertoires from subjects exposed to, actively infected with, or recovered from COVID-19. A freely available public database, intended as a resource for researchers studying the immune response to SARS-CoV-2, is where the repertoires were released. The samples were drawn from the first 160 participants of the ongoing ImmuneRACE study and from roughly 1,300 subjects provided by 6 global collaborators. A de-identified subject ID, COVID-19 status, age in years and sex were almost always included in the sample metadata. Where HLA class I and class II types were available, the types were taken from metadata supplied by the sample provider, not from assay-based typing.

TCRbeta CDR3 regions were amplified from genomic DNA by means of the immunoSEQ Assay, a bias-controlled multiplex PCR. Concerning the study's data processing: The number of nucleated cells in each sample was estimated from the amplification of reference gene primers within the assay. Sequence reads were collapsed and filtered to measure the absolute abundance of every unique TCRbeta CDR3 rearrangement. For each sample, productive Simpson clonality was calculated as the square root of Simpson's diversity index over productive rearrangements. This is the immuneACCESS table as TCRdb keeps it, with only in-frame sequences that have V and J called. A part of the clones is gone; compared with another copy, unresolved V genes explain less than half, and the rest is unexplained. V, J and clone size are taken as reported in that table, and D and trimming were inferred from the DNA itself. Within this sample are some 320,000 clones, with 90% of them counted one time only. The top ten hold around 2.5% of the sample.

Participants in the prospective study were aged 18 to 89 years, lived in 24 United States geographic areas, and enrolled through a virtual design. Cohort assignment in the prospective study relied on participant-reported clinical history from a screening survey and a study questionnaire. ImmuneRACE Cohort 3 recovered participants were defined by two consecutive negative NP/OP PCR tests, healthcare professional clearance, or symptom resolution. In the prospective study, mobile phlebotomists collected whole blood, serum and a nasopharyngeal or oropharyngeal swab from each participant. Prospective study participants could optionally give additional blood draws and questionnaires over an approximately 2-month period. Before DNA extraction, prospective study blood samples were shipped either frozen or at room temperature. Results and caveats for the whole study, not just this receptor: How much clinical and demographic metadata was included differed by source and by participant, and the metadata was provided uncurated.

This clone came up once. The antigen this receptor binds is unknown. The sample holds no much larger clone one base away, and base qualities are not on file. The source material was PBMCs or T cells enriched from blood (not recorded which). This clonotype originated in a man aged 60 to 75 who had recovered from COVID-19.

The bases are TGTGCCAGCAGTCGTACAGGGAGCAACTATGGCTACACCTTC. Translated, it reads CASSRTGSNYGYTF. The chain employs TRBV6-5 and TRBJ1-2, with a tentative D gene TRBD1 over 6 matching bases. A distance of 12 bases separates the germline ends of V and J, which lose 5 bases and 2 bases respectively. Spanning cysteine to phenylalanine, the CDR3 consists of 14 amino acids. Only the CDR3 region is kept as DNA, spanning 42 bases read in frame from base 1. Sequences MNHEY (CDR1) and SVGAGI (CDR2) are obtained from the germline V gene.